The 10 T cell receptor beta chains reported below all come from one sample, sequenced in a study of CD8+CD57+ T cells in acquired aplastic anemia. All sequencing subjects had displayed CD8+CD57+ cell expansion on flow cytometry. Genomic DNA constituted the template upon which TCR beta VDJ and CDR3 profiling was performed. TCRdb recomputed calls from the reads with MiXCR, one row per CDR3 protein. The sample consists of under 350,000 distinct CDR3 sequences, around three fifths of them appearing once. The material sequenced was sorted CD4+, CD8+, or CD8+CD57+ T cells (not recorded which) from PBMCs. The receptors derive from a human donor with aplastic anemia.

This clonotype was counted ten times or more. The gene calls are TRBV10-1 and TRBJ1-1, with 8 bases that match TRBD1. Per germline, CDR1 WNHNN and CDR2 SYGVQD (reference sequence). The ends lost 0 bases at V and 2 bases at J; junction bases unmatched: 5. There are 16 residues in the CDR3. This CDR3 is CASSESGQGANTEAFF. The CDR3 bases are TGCGCCAGCAGTGAGTCTGGACAGGGAGCTAACACTGAAGCTTTCTTT.

The genes are TRBV20-1 and TRBJ1-4, with D unclear. This CDR3 comprises 14 residues. V was shortened by 5 bases and J by 5 bases, with 15 bases between the two germline ends. From germline, CDR1 is DFQATT and CDR2 SNEGSKA (reference sequence). Here the CDR3 reads CSAPPRGENEKLFF. The CDR3 DNA reads TGCAGTGCTCCCCCTCGCGGAGAAAATGAAAAACTGTTTTTT.

The DNA of the CDR3 is TGTGCCAGCAGCGTAGATCCGGGGGCGGCTGGAAACACCATATATTTT. Translating it yields CASSVDPGAAGNTIYF. This rearrangement joins TRBV9 to TRBJ1-3, with a weak D call TRBD1 (6 bases). In germline, CDR1 is SGDLS, CDR2 YYNGEE. Trimming took 0 bases from V and 2 from J, leaving 12 bases between them. This CDR3 is 16 amino acids long.

The V call is TRBV20-1, the J call TRBJ2-3; no clear D gene. Germline V lookup: CDR1 DFQATT, CDR2 SNEGSKA (reference sequence). Between the trimmed V and J ends, which lost 0 bases and 2 bases, there was a span of 12 bases. The length of the CDR3 is 15 residues. The CDR3 DNA reads TGCAGTGCTAGAGATCTCGTCTCCTCCACAGATACGCAGTATTTT. This codes for CSARDLVSSTDTQYF.

This clonotype has a count of ten or more. The chain couples TRBV2 to TRBJ1-1; D perhaps matches TRBD1 (5 bases). Germline CDR1 and CDR2: SNHLY and FYNNEI. The CDR3 is 14 amino acids. V lost 6 bases and J 5 bases, leaving 16 bases between the germline ends. The CDR3 nucleotides read TGTGCCAGCAGGACGACAGCCACGGGGACTGAAGCTTTCTTT. Translated: CASRTTATGTEAFF.

The chain has TRBV29-1 and TRBJ2-7, with 7 bases identical to TRBD1. Germline lookup yields CDR1 SQVTM and CDR2 ANQGSEA. V shed 6 bases, J shed 3 bases, and the junction held 23 bases outside the gene matches. The CDR3 runs to 18 residues. The CDR3 protein is CSVRDSASLPGPSYEQYF. CDR3 DNA: TGCAGCGTCCGGGACAGTGCTAGCCTCCCAGGACCAAGCTACGAGCAGTACTTC.

This clonotype has more than one count but fewer than ten. The chain links TRBV19 to TRBJ1-5, with D possibly matching TRBD1 (5 bases). CDR1 and CDR2 (germline): LNHDA, SQIVND (reference sequence). The CDR3 extends over 11 amino acids. Trimming stripped 5 bases from V and 15 bases from J, with 14 bases between. The CDR3: CASSWGGGWHF. Here the CDR3 DNA reads TGTGCCAGTAGTTGGGGCGGGGGGTGGCATTTT.

The chain links TRBV5-4 to TRBJ1-2, with TRBD1 identical over 7 bases. The germline V gene encodes CDR1 SGHNT and CDR2 YYREEE (reference sequence). There are 15 residues in the CDR3. V was pared by 4 bases and J by 6 bases, with 12 bases of the junction left unmatched. This CDR3 reads CASSAKTGRSDGYTF. Here the CDR3 DNA reads TGTGCCAGCAGCGCGAAGACAGGGCGGAGTGATGGCTACACCTTC.

As to this clonotype: A read error is likely, as this CDR3 ends without the conserved phenylalanine or tryptophan. J is TRBJ2-7 and V is TRBV20-1; 8 nucleotides align to TRBD1. V was clipped by 0 bases and J by 5 bases; unmatched bases: 6. Germline values: CDR1 DFQATT, CDR2 SNEGSKA (reference sequence). This CDR3 has 14 residues. CDR3 residues: CSARDSGQGNEQYL. The CDR3 DNA follows: TGCAGTGCTAGAGACTCCGGACAGGGAAACGAGCAGTACCTC.

This clonotype was seen a handful of times. This chain joins TRBV10-3 and TRBJ2-3; 11 bases are a match to TRBD2. The CDR3 is made up of 19 amino acids. Trimming at V came to 8 bases and at J to 1 base, leaving 17 bases not matched to a gene. Germline loops: CDR1 ENHRY, CDR2 SYGVKD. The CDR3 DNA sequence: TGTGCCATCGGAAGGGAAACTAGCGGGAGTGCCGGGGGCACAGATACGCAGTATTTT. It encodes CAIGRETSGSAGGTDTQYF.